Listed below are T cell receptor beta chains from one sample, sequenced in a study of T cell repertoires in cytomegalovirus infection. TCRdb re-called the reads through MiXCR, storing one row per CDR3 protein. The table includes about 490,000 distinct CDR3 sequences, around 10% detected once. Specimen: PBMCs. Receptor source: a human donor in good health (CMV status not recorded). Some clones in this sample may be carry-over from other donors' samples. CDR3s include the opening cysteine and the closing phenylalanine or tryptophan. The order of the fields is D gene, J gene, V gene, clone size, CDR3 DNA, CDR3 protein. D genes are given only for firm matches. Some rows have no size entry. The others give once, few or many, or a class for an expanded clone.

>-|TRBJ1-1|TRBV7-8|many
TGTGCCAGCAGCTACCGGAGGACGCCCGGGGGTGAAGCTTTCTTT
CASSYRRTPGGEAFF
>-|TRBJ1-2|TRBV12-3/TRBV12-4|many
TGTGCCAGCAGTTTGAGAGGCACTCGCGGGATCTACACCTTC
CASSLRGTRGIYTF
>TRBD1|TRBJ1-3|TRBV19|many
TGTGCCAGTAGTCCCATTATTAGGGACAGTGGAAACACCATATATTTT
CASSPIIRDSGNTIYF
>-|TRBJ2-3|TRBV7-3|many
TGTGCCAGCAGCCTAGATCTAGGGGATACGCAGTATTTT
CASSLDLGDTQYF
>TRBD1|TRBJ2-1|TRBV2|many
TGTGCCAGCAAGAGAACAGGGGGAGGAGGTCATGAGCAGTTCTTC
CASKRTGGGGHEQFF
>TRBD2|TRBJ2-3|TRBV25-1|-
TGTGCCAGCCGACAGACTAGCTCCACAGATACGCAGTATTTT
CASRQTSSTDTQYF
>-|TRBJ1-1|TRBV19|-
TGTGCCAGTAGTATGCCCGGGGGGGGGAACACTGAAGCTTTCTTT
CASSMPGGGNTEAFF
>TRBD2|TRBJ2-7|TRBV11-2|many
TGTGCCAGCAGCTCACCGGTCCGCGGGAGGCCCTACGAGCAGTACTTC
CASSSPVRGRPYEQYF
>-|TRBJ1-6|TRBV7-8|many
TGTGCCAGCAGGCCTCTGGGAGTTCCTAATTCACCCCTCCACTTT
CASRPLGVPNSPLHF
>-|TRBJ2-1|TRBV15|many
TGTGCCACCAGCAGGAAGTTGCCCCTTAATGAGCAGTTCTTC
CATSRKLPLNEQFF
>-|TRBJ2-1|TRBV5-1|few
TGCGCCAGCAGCCCGGACCTTATGGGCGGTGAGCAGTTCTTC
CASSPDLMGGEQFF
>-|TRBJ2-1|TRBV9|many
TGTGCCAGCAGCGTCCCGGGACGCCGGGATGAGCAGTTCTTC
CASSVPGRRDEQFF
>-|TRBJ1-5|TRBV20-1|few
TGCAGTGCTCTGGACGGGCATAGCAATCAGCCCCAGCATTTT
CSALDGHSNQPQHF
>-|TRBJ2-5|TRBV10-3|-
TGTGCCATCAGTAAGACTGCCCAAGAGACCCAGTACTTC
CAISKTAQETQYF
>-|TRBJ2-1|TRBV7-9|-
TGTGCCAGCAGCCCCCGAGGGATGAATGAGCAGTTCTTC
CASSPRGMNEQFF
>TRBD1|TRBJ2-7|TRBV19|many
TGTGCCAGTAGTATTGGGACAGTTCCCTCCTACGAGCAGTACTTC
CASSIGTVPSYEQYF
>TRBD1|TRBJ1-4|TRBV5-6|-
TGTGCCAGCAGCCGGGACAGGGGAGGAAAACTGTTTTTT
CASSRDRGGKLFF
>-|TRBJ1-1|TRBV7-9|many
TGTGCCAGCAGCCGGCCCTTCGGGGACACTGAAGCTTTCTTT
CASSRPFGDTEAFF
>TRBD1|TRBJ2-7|TRBV11-2|many
TGTGCCAGCAGCTTAATTCGGGACAGGGTAAAGCATTGGTCCTACGAGCAGTACTTC
CASSLIRDRVKHWSYEQYF
>-|TRBJ1-1|TRBV23-1|few
TGCGCCAGCCTCGGGGGGCCTCCCCTCACTGAAGCTTTCTTT
CASLGGPPLTEAFF
>TRBD1|TRBJ2-7|TRBV20-1|many
TGCAGTGCTAGTGGGTCCGGGACAGGGGGGCCGATGGACGAGCAGTACTTC
CSASGSGTGGPMDEQYF
>-|TRBJ2-2|TRBV2|few
TGTGCCAGGGACCGGAGGGGCACCGGGGAGCTGTTTTTT
CARDRRGTGELFF
>-|TRBJ1-1|TRBV3-1|many
TGTGCCAGCAGCCAAGTGGGAGGAGCTGAAGCTTTCTTT
CASSQVGGAEAFF
>TRBD1|TRBJ1-2|TRBV12-3/TRBV12-4|many
TGTGCCAGCAGTGCTCGGACAGGGGTTGATGGCTACACCTTC
CASSARTGVDGYTF
>-|TRBJ1-4|TRBV7-6|many
TGTGCCAGTAGCCGGATTAATGAAAAACTGTTTTTT
CASSRINEKLFF
>TRBD1|TRBJ1-6|TRBV6-1|many
TGTGCCAGCAGTTTGGGGAGGGGGCAAGGGAATTCACCCCTCCACTTT
CASSLGRGQGNSPLHF
>-|TRBJ2-1|TRBV11-2|many
TGTGCCAGCAGCCGAGATAGCGGCTCCACTAATGAGCAGTTCTTC
CASSRDSGSTNEQFF
>-|TRBJ2-1|TRBV29-1|-
TGCAGCGTTGATTCCCAGGTGGACAATGAGCAGTTCTTC
CSVDSQVDNEQFF
>-|TRBJ2-3|TRBV29-1|-
TGCAGCGTTGATGAGAAACGGGTTGTTGATACGCAGTATTTT
CSVDEKRVVDTQYF
>-|TRBJ2-2|TRBV10-3|-
TGTGCCATCAGTGAGGGGCTGGGGGTCACCGGGGAGCTGTTTTTT
CAISEGLGVTGELFF
>-|TRBJ1-1|TRBV7-6|many
TGTGCCAGCAGCTTAGTAGAGAGAAACACTGAAGCTTTCTTT
CASSLVERNTEAFF
>-|TRBJ1-2|TRBV28|many
TGTGCCAGCAGACGGCTGGTAGTTAGCTATGGCTACACCTTC
CASRRLVVSYGYTF
>-|TRBJ2-1|TRBV7-8|-
TGTGCCAGCAGAGGGGGGGGCCGTAGCCTGGGGCAGTTCTTC
CASRGGGRSLGQFF
>-|TRBJ2-3|TRBV7-6|few
TGTGCCAGCAGGGTCCGAGGGCAGGGGTCTACGCAGTATTTT
CASRVRGQGSTQYF
>-|TRBJ1-1|TRBV20-1|many
TGCAGTGCTAGAGAACCCCTCCACGGGAACACTGAAGCTTTCTTT
CSAREPLHGNTEAFF
>TRBD2|TRBJ2-7|TRBV29-1|few
TGCAGCGTTGGGGCTAGCGGGAGGGGGCACTCCTACGAGCAGTACTTC
CSVGASGRGHSYEQYF
>TRBD2|TRBJ2-7|TRBV6-1|many
TGTGCCAGTGCGGGGGGACTAAAATTGTACGAGCAGTACTTC
CASAGGLKLYEQYF
>TRBD2|TRBJ2-2|TRBV19|-
TGTGCCAGTAGCCGGGGGACTAGCGGCACCGGGGAGCTGTTTTTT
CASSRGTSGTGELFF
>TRBD1|TRBJ1-1|TRBV15|-
TGTGCCACCAGAAAGGACAGGGCGGATACTGAAGCTTTCTTT
CATRKDRADTEAFF
>-|TRBJ2-1|TRBV7-3|many
TGTGCCAGCAGCAAGGGACTGGGTAAGCAGTTCTTC
CASSKGLGKQFF
>TRBD2|TRBJ2-7|TRBV20-1|many
TGCAGTGCTAGAGGGACTAGCGTCTACGAGCAGTACTTC
CSARGTSVYEQYF
>-|TRBJ2-7|TRBV20-1|-
TGCAGTGCTAGCTCCAGGACAAGCTCCTACGAGCAGTACTTC
CSASSRTSSYEQYF
>-|TRBJ2-7|TRBV12-3/TRBV12-4|many
TGTGCCAGCAGCACCCCCGCAGGACCAGCGGCCCCCTACGAGCAGTACTTC
CASSTPAGPAAPYEQYF
>-|TRBJ2-3|TRBV6-1|many
TGTGCCAGCAGTGACCCTCGAACAGATACGCAGTATTTT
CASSDPRTDTQYF
>-|TRBJ2-2|TRBV28|few
TGTGCCAGCAGTCCGGGACACCTCTGGGGGCACACCGGGGAGCTGTTTTTT
CASSPGHLWGHTGELFF
>-|TRBJ1-2|TRBV13|few
TGTGCCAGCAGCCAAGGGGACTACATTACCACCTATGGCTACACCTTC
CASSQGDYITTYGYTF